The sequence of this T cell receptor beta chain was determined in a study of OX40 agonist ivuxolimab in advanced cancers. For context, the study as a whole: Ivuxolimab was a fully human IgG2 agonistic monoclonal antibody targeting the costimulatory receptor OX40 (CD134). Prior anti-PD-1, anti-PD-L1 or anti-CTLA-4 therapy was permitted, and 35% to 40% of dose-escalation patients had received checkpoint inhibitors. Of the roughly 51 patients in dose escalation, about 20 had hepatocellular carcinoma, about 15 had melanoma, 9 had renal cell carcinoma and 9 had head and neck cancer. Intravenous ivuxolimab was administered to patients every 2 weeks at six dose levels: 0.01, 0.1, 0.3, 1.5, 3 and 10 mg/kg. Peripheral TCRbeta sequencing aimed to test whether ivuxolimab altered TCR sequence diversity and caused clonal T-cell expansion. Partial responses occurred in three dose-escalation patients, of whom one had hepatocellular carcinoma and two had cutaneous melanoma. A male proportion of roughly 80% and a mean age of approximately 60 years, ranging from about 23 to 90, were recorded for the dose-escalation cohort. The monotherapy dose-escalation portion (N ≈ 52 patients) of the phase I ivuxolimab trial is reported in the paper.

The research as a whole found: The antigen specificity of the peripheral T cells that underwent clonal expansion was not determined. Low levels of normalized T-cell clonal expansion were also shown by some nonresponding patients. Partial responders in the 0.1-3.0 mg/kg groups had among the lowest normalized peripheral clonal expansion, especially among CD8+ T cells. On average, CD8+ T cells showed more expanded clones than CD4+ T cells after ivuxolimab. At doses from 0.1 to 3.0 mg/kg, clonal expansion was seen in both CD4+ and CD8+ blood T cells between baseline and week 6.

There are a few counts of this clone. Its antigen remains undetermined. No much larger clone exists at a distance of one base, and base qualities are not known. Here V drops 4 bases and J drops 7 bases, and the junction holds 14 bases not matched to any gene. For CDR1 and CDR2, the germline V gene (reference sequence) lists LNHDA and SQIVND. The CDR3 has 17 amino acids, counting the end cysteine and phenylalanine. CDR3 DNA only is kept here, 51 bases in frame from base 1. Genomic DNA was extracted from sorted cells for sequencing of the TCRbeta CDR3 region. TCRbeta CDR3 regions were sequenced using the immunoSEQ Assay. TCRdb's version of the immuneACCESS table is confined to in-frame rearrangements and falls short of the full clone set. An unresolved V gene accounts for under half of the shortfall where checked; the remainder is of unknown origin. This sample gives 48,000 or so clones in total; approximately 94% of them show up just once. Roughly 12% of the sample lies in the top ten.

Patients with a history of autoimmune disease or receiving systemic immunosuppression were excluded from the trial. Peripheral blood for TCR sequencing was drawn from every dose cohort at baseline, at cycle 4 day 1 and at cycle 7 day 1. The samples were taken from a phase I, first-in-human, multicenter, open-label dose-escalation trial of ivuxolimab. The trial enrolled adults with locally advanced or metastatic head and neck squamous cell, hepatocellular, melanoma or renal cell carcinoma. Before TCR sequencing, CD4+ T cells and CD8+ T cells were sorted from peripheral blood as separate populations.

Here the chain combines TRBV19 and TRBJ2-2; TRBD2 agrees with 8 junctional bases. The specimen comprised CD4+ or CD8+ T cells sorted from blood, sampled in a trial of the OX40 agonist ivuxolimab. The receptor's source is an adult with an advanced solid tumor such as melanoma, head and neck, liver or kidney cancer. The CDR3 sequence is CASSTLNGRAGDGELFF. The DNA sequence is TGTGCCAGTAGTACCCTCAACGGGAGGGCCGGGGACGGGGAGCTGTTTTTT.